The T cell receptor (beta chain) described here comes from a study of beta chain features in type 1 diabetes. General study findings and limits: VDJ junctions from patients with type 1 diabetes contained fewer insertions and more deletions. The study found that naive, central memory and Treg TCRB repertoires appeared more similar in patients than in healthy donors. Shorter TCRB CDR3s, moderately but significantly so, were found in Type 1 diabetes patients in all four CD4+ subsets. A cDNA-based sequencing approach could over-represent cells with high TCR expression.

The entirety of the isolated RNA underwent reverse transcription, so expressed TCRB transcripts were sequenced. Profiled with immunoSEQ multiplex PCR; TCRdb holds only in-frame clones, not every one. The sample consists of some 240,000 clones, 15% to 20% of them appearing once. This clone has only a few counts. Antigen: not known. Purities over 95% were achieved in all sorted populations. This CDR3 is built from 13 residues. V lost 5 bases to trimming and J lost 2 bases, with 11 bases between them. Germline CDR1 is GTSNPN and CDR2 is SVGIG (reference sequence). Sample: naive CD4+ T cells from blood. The gene calls are TRBV30 and TRBJ2-3; D possibly corresponds to TRBD1 (6 bases). This receptor was identified in a man in his thirties or forties with type 1 diabetes. The CDR3 is CAWQGWDTDTQYF. CDR3 bases: TGTGCCTGGCAGGGGTGGGACACAGATACGCAGTATTTT.